This T cell receptor (beta chain) was captured in a study of T cell changes during pregnancy in multiple sclerosis. V trimming: 9 bases; J trimming: 4 bases; junction bases outside the gene matches: 7. Germline CDR1 reads LNHDA; CDR2 reads SQIVND (reference sequence). This CDR3 contains 13 residues. Generated by immunoSEQ multiplex PCR, the TCRdb table keeps only in-frame clones and is missing some. The table shows about 47,000 clones, with 85% to 95% occurring only once. The specimen was peripheral blood, collected after pregnancy. The receptor was derived from a female donor with multiple sclerosis, enrolled in a pregnancy study. J is TRBJ2-5 and V is TRBV19; 8 bases are shared with TRBD2. DNA for the CDR3: TGTGCCAGCGGGACTAGGGGGGCAGAGACCCAGTACTTC. Translated, it gives CASGTRGAETQYF. Using reference TRBV19 and TRBJ2-5 for the parts outside the CDR3, the full variable domain is DGGITQSPKYLFRKEGQNVTLSCEQNLNHDAMYWYRQDPGQGLRLIYYSQIVNDFQKGDIAEGYSVSREKKESFPLTVTSAQKNPTAFYLCASGTRGAETQYFGPGTRLLVL.